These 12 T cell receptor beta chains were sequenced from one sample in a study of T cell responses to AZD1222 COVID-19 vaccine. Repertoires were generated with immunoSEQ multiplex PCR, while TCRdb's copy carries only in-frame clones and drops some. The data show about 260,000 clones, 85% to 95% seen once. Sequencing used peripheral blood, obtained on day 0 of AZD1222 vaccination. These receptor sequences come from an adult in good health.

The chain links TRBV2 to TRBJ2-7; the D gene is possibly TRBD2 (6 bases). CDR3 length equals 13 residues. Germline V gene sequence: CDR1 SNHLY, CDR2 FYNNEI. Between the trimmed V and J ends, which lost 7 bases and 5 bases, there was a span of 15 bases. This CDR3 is CASKATTGDEQYF. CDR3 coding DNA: TGTGCCAGCAAGGCCACAACGGGGGACGAGCAGTACTTC.

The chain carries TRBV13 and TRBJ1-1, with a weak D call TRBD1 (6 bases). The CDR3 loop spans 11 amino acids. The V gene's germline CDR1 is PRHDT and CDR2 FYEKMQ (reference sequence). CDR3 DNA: TGTGCGGGCAGGGGGAACACTGAAGCTTTCTTT. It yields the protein CAGRGNTEAFF.

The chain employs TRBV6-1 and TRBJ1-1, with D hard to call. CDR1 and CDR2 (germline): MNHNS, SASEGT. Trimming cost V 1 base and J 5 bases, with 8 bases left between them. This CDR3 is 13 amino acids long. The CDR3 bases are TGTGCCAGCAGTGAAGTCACGGAGACTGAAGCTTTCTTT. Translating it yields CASSEVTETEAFF.

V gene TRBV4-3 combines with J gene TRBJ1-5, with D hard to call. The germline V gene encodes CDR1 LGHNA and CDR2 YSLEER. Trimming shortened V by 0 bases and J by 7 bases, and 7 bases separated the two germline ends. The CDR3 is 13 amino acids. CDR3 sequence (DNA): TGCGCCAGCAGCCAAGATTTGAGGCAGCCCCAGCATTTT. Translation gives CASSQDLRQPQHF.

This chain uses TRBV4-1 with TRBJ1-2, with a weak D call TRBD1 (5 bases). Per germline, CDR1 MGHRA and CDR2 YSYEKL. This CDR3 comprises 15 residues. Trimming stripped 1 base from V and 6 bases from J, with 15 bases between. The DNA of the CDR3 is TGCGCCAGCAGCCAAGGAAGGTCCCCGGGACATGGCTACACCTTC. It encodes CASSQGRSPGHGYTF.

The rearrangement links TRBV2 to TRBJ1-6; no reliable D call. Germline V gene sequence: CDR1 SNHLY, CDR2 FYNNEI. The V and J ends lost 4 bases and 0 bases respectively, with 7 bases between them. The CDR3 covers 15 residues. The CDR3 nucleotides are TGTGCCAGCAGTGTAGCCAGCTCCTATAATTCACCCCTCCACTTT. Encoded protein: CASSVASSYNSPLHF.

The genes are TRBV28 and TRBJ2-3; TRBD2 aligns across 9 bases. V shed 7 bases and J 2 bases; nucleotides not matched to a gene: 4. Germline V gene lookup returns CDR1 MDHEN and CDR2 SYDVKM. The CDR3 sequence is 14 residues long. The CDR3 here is CASTAGGFTDTQYF. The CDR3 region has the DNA TGTGCCAGCACGGCGGGGGGGTTCACAGATACGCAGTATTTT.

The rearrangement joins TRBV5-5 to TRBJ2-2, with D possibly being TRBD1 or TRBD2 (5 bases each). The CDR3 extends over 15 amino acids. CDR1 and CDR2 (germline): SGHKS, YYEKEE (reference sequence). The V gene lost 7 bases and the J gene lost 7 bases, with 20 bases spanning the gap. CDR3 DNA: TGTGCCAGCGATAGACCGGGGACGGTTAGCGGGGAGCTGTTTTTT. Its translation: CASDRPGTVSGELFF.

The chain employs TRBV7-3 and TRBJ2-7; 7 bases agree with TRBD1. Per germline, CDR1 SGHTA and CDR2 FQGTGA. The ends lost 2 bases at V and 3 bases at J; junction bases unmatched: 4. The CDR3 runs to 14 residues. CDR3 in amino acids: CASSLLWDSYEQYF. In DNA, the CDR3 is TGTGCCAGCAGCTTACTCTGGGACAGCTACGAGCAGTACTTC.

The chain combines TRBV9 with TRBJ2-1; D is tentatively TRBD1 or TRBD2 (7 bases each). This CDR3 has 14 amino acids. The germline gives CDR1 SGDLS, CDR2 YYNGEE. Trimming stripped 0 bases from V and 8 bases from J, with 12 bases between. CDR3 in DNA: TGTGCCAGCAGCGTAGGGGAGGGGGCCGATGAGCAGTTCTTC. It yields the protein CASSVGEGADEQFF.

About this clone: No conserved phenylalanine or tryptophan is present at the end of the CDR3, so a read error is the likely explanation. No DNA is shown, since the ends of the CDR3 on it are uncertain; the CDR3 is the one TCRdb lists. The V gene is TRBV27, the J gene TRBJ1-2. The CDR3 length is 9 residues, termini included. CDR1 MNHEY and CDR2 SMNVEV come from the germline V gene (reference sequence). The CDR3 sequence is CASRTPGLQ.

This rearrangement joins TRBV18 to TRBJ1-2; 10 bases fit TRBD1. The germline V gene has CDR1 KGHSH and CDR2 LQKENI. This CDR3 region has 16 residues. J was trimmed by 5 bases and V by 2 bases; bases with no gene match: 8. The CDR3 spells CASSPIRQGADYGYTF. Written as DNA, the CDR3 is TGTGCCAGCTCACCAATTCGACAGGGGGCCGATTATGGCTACACCTTC.